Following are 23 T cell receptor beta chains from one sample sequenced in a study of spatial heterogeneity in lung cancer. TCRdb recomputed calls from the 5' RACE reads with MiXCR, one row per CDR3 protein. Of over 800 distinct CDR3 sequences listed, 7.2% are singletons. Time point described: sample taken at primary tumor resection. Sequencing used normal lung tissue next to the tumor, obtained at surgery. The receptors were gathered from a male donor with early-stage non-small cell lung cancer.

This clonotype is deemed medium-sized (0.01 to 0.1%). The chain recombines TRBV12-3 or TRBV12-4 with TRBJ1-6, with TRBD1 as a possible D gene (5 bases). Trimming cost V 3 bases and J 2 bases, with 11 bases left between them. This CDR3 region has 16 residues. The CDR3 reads CASSLGRVTYNSPLHF. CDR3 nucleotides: TGTGCCAGCAGTTTGGGCAGGGTAACCTATAATTCACCCCTCCACTTT.

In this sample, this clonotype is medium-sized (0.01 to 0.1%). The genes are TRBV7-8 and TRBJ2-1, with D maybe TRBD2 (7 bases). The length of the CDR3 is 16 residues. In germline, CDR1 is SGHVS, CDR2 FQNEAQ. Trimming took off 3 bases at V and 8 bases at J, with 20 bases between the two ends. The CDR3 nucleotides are TGTGCCAGCAGCTTCCGTCGAGGGAGGGAGGGGGATGAGCAGTTCTTC. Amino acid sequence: CASSFRRGREGDEQFF.

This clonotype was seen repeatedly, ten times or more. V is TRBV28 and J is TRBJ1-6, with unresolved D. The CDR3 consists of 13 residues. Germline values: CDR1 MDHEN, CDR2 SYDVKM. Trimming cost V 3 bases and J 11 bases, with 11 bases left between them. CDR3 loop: CASSLGYRAPLHF. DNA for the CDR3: TGTGCCAGCAGTTTGGGGTACAGAGCACCCCTCCACTTT. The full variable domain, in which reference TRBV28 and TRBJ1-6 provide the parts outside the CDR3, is DVKVTQSSRYLVKRTGEKVFLECVQDMDHENMFWYRQDPGLGLRLIYFSYDVKMKEKGDIPEGYSVSREKKERFSLILESASTNQTSMYLCASSLGYRAPLHFGNGTRLTVT.

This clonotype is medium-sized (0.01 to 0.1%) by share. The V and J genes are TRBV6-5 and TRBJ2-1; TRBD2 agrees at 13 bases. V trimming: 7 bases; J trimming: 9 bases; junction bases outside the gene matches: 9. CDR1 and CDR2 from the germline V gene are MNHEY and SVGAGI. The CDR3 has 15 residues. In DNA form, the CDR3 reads TGTGCCAGCACGAAGAGGACTAGCGGGAGCAGTGAGCAGTTCTTC. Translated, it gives CASTKRTSGSSEQFF.

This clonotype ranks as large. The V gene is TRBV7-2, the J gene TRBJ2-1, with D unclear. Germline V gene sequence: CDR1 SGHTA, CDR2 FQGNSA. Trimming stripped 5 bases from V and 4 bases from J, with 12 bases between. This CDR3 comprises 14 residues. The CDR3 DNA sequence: TGTGCCAGCAGCCGTTCCGGGCCGTACAATGAGCAGTTCTTC. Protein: CASSRSGPYNEQFF.

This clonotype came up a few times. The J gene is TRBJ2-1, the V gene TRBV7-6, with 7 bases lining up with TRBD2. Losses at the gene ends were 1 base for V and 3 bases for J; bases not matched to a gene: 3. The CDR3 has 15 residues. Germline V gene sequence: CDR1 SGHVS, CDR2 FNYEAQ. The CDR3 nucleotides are TGTGCCAGCAGCTTAGGCGGGAGTGGCTACAATGAGCAGTTCTTC. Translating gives CASSLGGSGYNEQFF.

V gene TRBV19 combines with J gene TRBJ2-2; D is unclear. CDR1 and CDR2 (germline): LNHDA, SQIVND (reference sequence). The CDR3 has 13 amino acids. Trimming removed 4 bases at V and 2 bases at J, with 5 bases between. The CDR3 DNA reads TGTGCCAGTAGTAACCCAAACACCGGGGAGCTGTTTTTT. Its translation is CASSNPNTGELFF.

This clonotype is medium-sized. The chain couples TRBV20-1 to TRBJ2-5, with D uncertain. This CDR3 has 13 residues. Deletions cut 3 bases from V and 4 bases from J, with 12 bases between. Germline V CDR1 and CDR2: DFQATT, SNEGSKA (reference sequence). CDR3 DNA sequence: TGCAGTGCTAGCGAAGGGCCTGGAGAGACCCAGTACTTC. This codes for CSASEGPGETQYF.

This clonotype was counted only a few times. The CDR3 region is CASSQTGTGNEQFF. In nucleotides, the CDR3 is TGTGCCAGCAGCCAAACAGGGACAGGGAATGAGCAGTTCTTC. The chain recombines TRBV4-2 with TRBJ2-1; 9 nucleotides agree with TRBD1. This CDR3 has 14 residues. V lost 2 bases and J lost 7; bases outside the gene matches: 3. CDR1 is LGHNA, CDR2 YNFKEQ, per germline.

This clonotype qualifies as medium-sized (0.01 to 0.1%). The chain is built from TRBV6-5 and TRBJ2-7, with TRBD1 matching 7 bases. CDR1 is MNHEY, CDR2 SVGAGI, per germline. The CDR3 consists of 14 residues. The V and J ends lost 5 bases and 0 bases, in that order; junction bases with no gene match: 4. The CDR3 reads CASSLRTGSYEQYF. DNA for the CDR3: TGTGCCAGCAGTCTCAGGACAGGCTCCTACGAGCAGTACTTC.

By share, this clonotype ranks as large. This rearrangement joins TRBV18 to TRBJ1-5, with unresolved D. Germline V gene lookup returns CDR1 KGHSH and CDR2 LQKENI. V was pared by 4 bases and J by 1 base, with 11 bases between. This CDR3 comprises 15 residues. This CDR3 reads CASSRGRVSNQPQHF. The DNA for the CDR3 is TGTGCCAGCTCACGTGGACGGGTGAGCAATCAGCCCCAGCATTTT.

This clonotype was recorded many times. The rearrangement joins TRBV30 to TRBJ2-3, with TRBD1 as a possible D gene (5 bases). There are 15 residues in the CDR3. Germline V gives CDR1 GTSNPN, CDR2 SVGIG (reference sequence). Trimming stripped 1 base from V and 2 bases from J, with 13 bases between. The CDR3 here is CAWSGGQSTTDTQYF. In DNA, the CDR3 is TGTGCCTGGAGTGGGGGCCAGAGCACCACAGATACGCAGTATTTT.

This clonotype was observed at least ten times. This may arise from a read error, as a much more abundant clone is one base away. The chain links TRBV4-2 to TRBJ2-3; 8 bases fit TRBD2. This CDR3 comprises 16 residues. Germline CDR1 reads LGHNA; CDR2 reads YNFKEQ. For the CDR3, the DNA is TGTGCCAGCAACCAAACGTCCGGGAGGGGCACAGATACGCAGTATTTT. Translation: CASNQTSGRGTDTQYF.

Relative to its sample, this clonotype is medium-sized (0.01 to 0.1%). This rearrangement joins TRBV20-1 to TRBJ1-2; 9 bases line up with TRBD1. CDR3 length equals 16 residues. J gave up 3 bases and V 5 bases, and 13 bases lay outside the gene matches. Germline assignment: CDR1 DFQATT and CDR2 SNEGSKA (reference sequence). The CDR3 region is CSAVNFGTGNYYGYTF. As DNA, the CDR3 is TGCAGTGCTGTAAACTTCGGGACAGGGAACTACTATGGCTACACCTTC.

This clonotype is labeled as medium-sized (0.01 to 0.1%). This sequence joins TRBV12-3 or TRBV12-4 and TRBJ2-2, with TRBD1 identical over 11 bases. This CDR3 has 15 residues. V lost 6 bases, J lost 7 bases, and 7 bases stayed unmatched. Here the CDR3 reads CASRKTGTGGGELFF. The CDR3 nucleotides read TGTGCCAGCAGAAAAACCGGGACAGGGGGCGGGGAGCTGTTTTTT.

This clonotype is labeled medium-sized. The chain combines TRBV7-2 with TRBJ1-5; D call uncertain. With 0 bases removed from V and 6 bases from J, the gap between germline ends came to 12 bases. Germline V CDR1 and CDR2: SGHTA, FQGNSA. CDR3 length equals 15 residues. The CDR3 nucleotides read TGTGCCAGCAGCTTAGCCCTGAATGGGCGTCAGCCCCAGCATTTT. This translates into CASSLALNGRQPQHF.

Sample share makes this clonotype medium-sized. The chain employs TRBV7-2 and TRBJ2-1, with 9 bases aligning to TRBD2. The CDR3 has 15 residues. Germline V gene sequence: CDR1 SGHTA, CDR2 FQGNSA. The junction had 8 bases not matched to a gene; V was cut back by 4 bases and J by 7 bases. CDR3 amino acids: CASSSELAGLNEQFF. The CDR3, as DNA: TGTGCCAGCAGCTCAGAGCTAGCGGGATTGAATGAGCAGTTCTTC.

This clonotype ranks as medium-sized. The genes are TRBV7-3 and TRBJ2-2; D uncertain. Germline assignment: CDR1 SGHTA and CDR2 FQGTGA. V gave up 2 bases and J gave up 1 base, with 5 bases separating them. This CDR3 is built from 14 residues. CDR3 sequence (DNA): TGTGCCAGCAGCTTAGGTCGGAACACCGGGGAGCTGTTTTTT. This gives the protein CASSLGRNTGELFF.

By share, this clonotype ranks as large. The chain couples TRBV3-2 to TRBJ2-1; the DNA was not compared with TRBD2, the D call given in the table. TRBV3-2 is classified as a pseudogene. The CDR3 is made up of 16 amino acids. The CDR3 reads CASSHKKGTSSNEQFF. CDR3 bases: TGTGCCAGCAGCCATAAGAAGGGGACTAGTAGTAATGAGCAGTTCTTC.

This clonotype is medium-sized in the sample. This chain's CDR3 is CSVEAWRDYYNEQFF. The CDR3 nucleotides read TGCAGCGTTGAAGCGTGGAGGGACTACTACAATGAGCAGTTCTTC. The rearrangement uses TRBV29-1 and TRBJ2-1; the match to TRBD2 covers 7 bases. The trim removed 1 base at V and 3 bases at J, leaving 6 bases unmatched. Per germline, CDR1 SQVTM and CDR2 ANQGSEA. The CDR3 length is 15 residues.

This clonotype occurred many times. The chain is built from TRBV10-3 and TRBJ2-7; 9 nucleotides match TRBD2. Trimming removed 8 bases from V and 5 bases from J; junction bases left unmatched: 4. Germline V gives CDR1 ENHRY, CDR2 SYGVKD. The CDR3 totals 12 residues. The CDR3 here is CAISTSGHEQYF. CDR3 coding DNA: TGTGCCATCTCGACTAGCGGCCACGAGCAGTACTTC.

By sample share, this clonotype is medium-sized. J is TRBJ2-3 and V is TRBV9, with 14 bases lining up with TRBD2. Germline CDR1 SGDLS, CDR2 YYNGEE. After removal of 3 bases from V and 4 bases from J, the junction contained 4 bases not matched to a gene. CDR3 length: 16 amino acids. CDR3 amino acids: CASSGGLAGVSDTQYF. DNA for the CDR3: TGTGCCAGCAGCGGGGGACTAGCGGGAGTTTCAGATACGCAGTATTTT.

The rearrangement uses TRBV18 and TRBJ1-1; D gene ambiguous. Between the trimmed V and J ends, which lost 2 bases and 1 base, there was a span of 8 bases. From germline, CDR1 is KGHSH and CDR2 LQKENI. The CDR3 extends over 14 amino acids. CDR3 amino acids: CASSPGRKNTEAFF. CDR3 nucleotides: TGTGCCAGCTCACCAGGGAGAAAGAACACTGAAGCTTTCTTT.